This T cell receptor (beta chain) originates from a study of shared clonotypes between healthy human individuals (dated by TCRdb to about 2020). General notes on the study: The cohort comprised a couple of women and a few men aged 18 to 49 years. For each donor, CD4 naive and CD4 memory were each run on three plates, CD8 naive on two plates, and CD8 memory on one plate. To estimate repertoire size and how much clonotypes are shared between individuals, the study performed deep sequencing of blood TCR repertoires from a few healthy adults. To increase sequencing depth and limit assay-specific biases, different laboratories used diverse techniques to prepare libraries and sequence TCR repertoires. Per donor, leukapheresis produced somewhere between about 0.85 and 8.9 billion PBMCs.

What the work shows at the level of the full study, not this receptor alone: Based on pairwise subsampling, the degree of clonotype sharing among donors was expected to be affected by sequencing depth. Clonotypes shared by all four sorted-subset donors showed higher generation probabilities than non-shared clonotypes. Rarefaction of sorted-subset datasets indicated incomplete sequencing despite the large sequencing depth. Because the study included only a small number of donors, the genetic and exposure-history diversity represented was limited. Sampling was restricted to blood, and TCR repertoires in tissues likely differ from the TCR repertoires found in blood. When a few donors were compared, the shared fraction of clonotypes was about 5% for naive CD4, roughly 3.3% for naive CD8, 2% to 2.5% for memory CD4, and less than 0.45% for memory CD8. Naive subsets generally had larger estimated clonotype richness than memory subsets did.

As to this clone: Its antigen remains undetermined. No much larger clone exists at a distance of one base, and base qualities are not known.

Trimming removed 3 bases from V and 2 bases from J, leaving 4 bases between the germline ends. The germline V gene (reference sequence) supplies CDR1 SGHKS and CDR2 YYEKEE. The CDR3, cysteine through phenylalanine, is 12 amino acids long. Kept here is only the CDR3 DNA, which spans 36 bases and is read in frame from base 1. Using the deep immunoSEQ assay, multiplex PCR amplified TCR CDR3 regions from genomic DNA. Genomic DNA extracted from each cell subset was distributed evenly over all wells of several immunoSEQ 96-well plates, and each plate served as one replicate. Each replicate PCR for sorted subsets received roughly 0.2 ug genomic DNA, equal to some 32,000 T cell genomes. Purified libraries were measured with a Qubit 3.0 fluorometer, size-checked on a Bioanalyzer 2100, and measured again with the KAPA Library Quantification kit. A separate single-read 150-cycle Illumina NextSeq 550 flow cell was used to sequence each immunoSEQ 96-well plate. As for the authors' bioinformatics: Because the immunoSEQ output included only junctional sequences and no quality scores, the filtering could not be the same as the filtering used for full-length reads. Sequences were annotated with PyIR, a Python wrapper for IgBLAST v1.9, and V/J genes and CDR3 were assigned using IMGT germline references. Reads were removed for weak V/J assignments (E-value above 1e-6), missing CDR3, stop codons, out-of-frame junctions, or ambiguous translated residues. A V3J clonotype was defined by an identical inferred V gene, J gene, and CDR3 amino acid sequence. Percentage overlap between repertoires was computed as shared unique clonotypes divided by the size of the smaller repertoire. Repertoire richness was assessed with RTK rarefaction, the Chao1 estimator, and Recon v2.1 estimates of unobserved clonotypes. Generation probabilities were computed with OLGA for all TCRbeta clonotypes obtained by the gDNA method from four donors. The source is immuneACCESS, and TCRdb retained only in-frame sequences with V and J called. Part of the clones is not carried over; for the studies checked, unresolved V genes explain less than half of this, and the remainder is unexplained. The DNA was the basis for D and trimming; V, J and clone size are from that table. Present in this sample are around 200,000 clones, roughly 70% of which were seen just once. Together, the top ten hold about 9.4% of the sample.

Donors were healthy HIV-negative adults with no recently reported acute infections or vaccinations. Only Caucasian adults living in Nashville, Tennessee, USA were represented among the donors. CD4+ T cells were enriched by magnetic negative selection; naive cells were then positively selected on CD45RA, and the negative fraction formed the memory subset. After blood collection by leukapheresis, PBMCs were isolated using Ficoll-Histopaque density gradient centrifugation and then cryopreserved in the vapor phase of liquid nitrogen. Purity and quantity of every magnetically sorted T cell population were checked by analytical flow cytometry. Genomic DNA was isolated from each sorted fraction and quantified by UV absorbance on a Nanodrop 2000c.

The specimen was memory CD4+ T cells sorted from blood. Taken with the paper, the label for cell subset or site translates to: CD45RA-negative fraction. The TCR was taken from a man aged 25-45 years in good health. Recombination connected TRBV5-5 to TRBJ2-3, with no confident D gene call. The DNA sequence is as follows: TGTGCCAGCAGCTCCATCACAGATACGCAGTATTTT. This yields the protein CASSSITDTQYF.